The 32 T cell receptor beta chains below were found in one sample sequenced in a study of chemoradiotherapy in HPV16-positive cancers. Measured with immunoSEQ multiplex PCR; TCRdb has only the in-frame clones, and not every one. Seen here are more than 9,500 clones, about 77% observed once, and the top ten hold over 2%. Sample collection was performed from a patient who underwent chemoradiotherapy. The receptors come from a human donor with HPV-associated anogenital cancer.

The chain joins TRBV7-3 to TRBJ1-1; D may be TRBD1 (5 bases). In germline, CDR1 is SGHTA, CDR2 FQGTGA. CDR3 length equals 13 residues. Trimming removed 1 base from V and 3 bases from J, with 6 bases in between. CDR3 in DNA: TGTGCCAGCAGCTTAAGGGGGGACACTGAAGCTTTCTTT. Translation: CASSLRGDTEAFF.

This clone was detected once. The chain has TRBV10-3 and TRBJ1-2; D gene uncertain. The CDR3 contains 14 residues. Between the trimmed V and J ends, which lost 4 bases and 3 bases, there was a span of 12 bases. The germline V gene has CDR1 ENHRY and CDR2 SYGVKD. The CDR3 DNA is TGTGCCATCAGTGGCACTCCAGCGTACTATGGCTACACCTTC. Residues: CAISGTPAYYGYTF.

The count of this clone is one. The chain couples TRBV5-6 to TRBJ2-1, with TRBD2 matching over 9 bases. This CDR3 contains 15 residues. V shed 4 bases and J 4 bases; nucleotides not matched to a gene: 6. Germline V lookup: CDR1 SGHDT, CDR2 YYEEEE. The CDR3 DNA follows: TGTGCCAGCAGCCTTAGCGGGGGAGGATACAATGAGCAGTTCTTC. Protein: CASSLSGGGYNEQFF.

The CDR3 DNA sequence: TGTGCCAGCTCACCGGAGCAGGAGTATGGCTACACCTTC. Amino acids: CASSPEQEYGYTF. This chain links TRBV18 with TRBJ1-2; D remains ambiguous. The CDR3 sequence is 13 residues long. The germline gives CDR1 KGHSH, CDR2 LQKENI. Trimming left V 3 bases short and J 5 bases short, with 10 bases between. The whole variable domain, filled in from reference TRBV18 and TRBJ1-2, reads NAGVMQNPRHLVRRRGQEARLRCSPMKGHSHVYWYRQLPEEGLKFMVYLQKENIIDESGMPKERFSAEFPKEGPSILRIQQVVRGDSAAYFCASSPEQEYGYTFGSGTRLTVV.

J is TRBJ2-1 and V is TRBV2, with D unclear. Germline CDR1 is SNHLY and CDR2 is FYNNEI. The CDR3 runs 12 residues. Trimming cost V 2 bases and J 5 bases, with 4 bases left between them. In nucleotides, the CDR3 is TGTGCCAGCAGTGAACAAGACAATGAGCAGTTCTTC. Translation: CASSEQDNEQFF.

Remarks on this clone: Relative to the germline gene, one junction end is altered; a read error may explain this. The chain carries TRBV29-1 and TRBJ1-2; D not certain. Germline V gene lookup returns CDR1 SQVTM and CDR2 ANQGSEA. This CDR3 has 13 residues. In DNA form, the CDR3 reads TGCAGCGTGGAAGACCCTCGCGTGTATGGCTACACCTTC. It translates to CSVEDPRVYGYTF.

The chain couples TRBV4-1 to TRBJ1-6; unclear D gene. The CDR3 runs 17 residues. Germline V lookup: CDR1 MGHRA, CDR2 YSYEKL. Trimming cost V 1 base and J 7 bases, with 17 bases left between them. The CDR3 DNA is TGCGCCAGCAGCCAAGTCGACTTGGTGGCGATGAATTCACCCCTCCACTTT. Its protein product is CASSQVDLVAMNSPLHF.

The chain combines TRBV20-1 with TRBJ2-1; D is unclear. Germline V gene data show CDR1 as DFQATT and CDR2 as SNEGSKA (reference sequence). This CDR3 comprises 10 residues. The germline V and J ends were trimmed by 3 bases and 8 bases, with 5 bases remaining between them. CDR3 protein: CSASDYEQFF. The CDR3 DNA sequence: TGCAGTGCTAGTGACTATGAGCAGTTCTTC.

The chain recombines TRBV28 with TRBJ1-1; D gene uncertain. The CDR3 consists of 12 residues. Germline loops: CDR1 MDHEN, CDR2 SYDVKM. V lost 3 bases, J lost 5 bases, and 7 bases lay in between. CDR3 residues: CASSFDGTEAFF. The CDR3 coding sequence is TGTGCCAGCAGTTTTGATGGGACTGAAGCTTTCTTT.

The rearrangement links TRBV9 to TRBJ1-1; a weak D match, TRBD1 (5 bases). Trimming left V 4 bases short and J 4 bases short, with 14 bases between. Germline lookup yields CDR1 SGDLS and CDR2 YYNGEE. The CDR3 extends over 14 amino acids. The CDR3 loop is CASSFNQGGTEAFF. The CDR3 coding sequence is TGTGCCAGCAGCTTTAATCAGGGAGGCACTGAAGCTTTCTTT.

This chain joins TRBV2 and TRBJ2-3; D is uncertain. Between the trimmed V and J ends, which lost 1 base and 4 bases, there was a span of 15 bases. The germline V gene encodes CDR1 SNHLY and CDR2 FYNNEI. CDR3 size: 16 residues. The CDR3 DNA is TGTGCCAGCAGTGAAGTGTCGGTCAGGTACGCAGATACGCAGTATTTT. Its protein is CASSEVSVRYADTQYF.

The rearrangement joins TRBV4-1 to TRBJ1-3; weak D call: TRBD1 (5 bases). The ends were cut back, 5 bases at V and 1 base at J, with 6 bases in the middle. Germline V gene sequence: CDR1 MGHRA, CDR2 YSYEKL. There are 13 residues in the CDR3. The DNA for the CDR3 is TGCGCCAGCAGCGGGGGTTCTGGAAACACCATATATTTT. This translates into CASSGGSGNTIYF.

The chain recombines TRBV5-5 with TRBJ1-2; D is undetermined. Per germline, CDR1 SGHKS and CDR2 YYEKEE (reference sequence). The ends were cut back, 1 base at V and 8 bases at J, with 15 bases in the middle. CDR3 length equals 14 residues. The CDR3 reads CASSLQAGVRGYTF. The CDR3 DNA follows: TGTGCCAGCAGCTTGCAGGCTGGGGTTAGAGGCTACACCTTC.

The chain employs TRBV29-1 and TRBJ2-7, with D possibly TRBD2 on 5 matching bases. Trimming left V 8 bases short and J 7 bases short, with 9 bases between. The CDR3 runs to 9 residues. Germline lookup yields CDR1 SQVTM and CDR2 ANQGSEA. The CDR3 region is CSNPGEQYF. The CDR3 nucleotides are TGCAGCAATCCGGGGGAGCAGTACTTC.

This chain joins TRBV6-5 and TRBJ1-1; D gene ambiguous. Trimming took 7 bases from V and 4 from J, leaving 13 bases between them. Germline loops: CDR1 MNHEY, CDR2 SVGAGI. There are 13 residues in the CDR3. The CDR3 loop is CASIKGLGTEAFF. CDR3 nucleotides: TGTGCCAGCATCAAAGGCCTCGGCACTGAAGCTTTCTTT.

This chain links TRBV7-2 with TRBJ2-2; 8 bases are shared with TRBD1. CDR1 and CDR2 (germline): SGHTA, FQGNSA. V trimming: 7 bases; J trimming: 5 bases; junction bases outside the gene matches: 12. The CDR3 has 16 residues. The CDR3 coding sequence is TGTGCCAGCATCACTTCCGGGCAGGGGGCAACCGGGGAGCTGTTTTTT. Its protein is CASITSGQGATGELFF. The variable domain in full, completed from reference TRBV7-2 and TRBJ2-2, reads GAGVSQSPSNKVTEKGKDVELRCDPISGHTALYWYRQSLGQGLEFLIYFQGNSAPDKSGLPSDRFSAERTGGSVSTLTIQRTQQEDSAVYLCASITSGQGATGELFFGEGSRLTVL.

The V and J genes are TRBV9 and TRBJ1-4, with D tentatively TRBD1 (5 bases). Germline-derived CDR1 and CDR2 are SGDLS and YYNGEE. V lost 3 bases to trimming and J lost 6 bases, with 12 bases between them. The CDR3 consists of 14 residues. DNA for the CDR3: TGTGCCAGCAGCGGAGGGGCGTTGGATGAAAAACTGTTTTTT. The encoded protein is CASSGGALDEKLFF.

The V call is TRBV5-1, the J call TRBJ2-1; no firm D call. This CDR3 is built from 13 residues. V lost 5 bases and J lost 3, with 9 bases in between. Germline CDR1 is SGHRS and CDR2 is YFSETQ. The CDR3 bases are TGCGCCAGCAGTTGGCAAAACTACAATGAGCAGTTCTTC. It yields the protein CASSWQNYNEQFF.

In DNA form, the CDR3 reads TGCAGTGCTGAGACCGGGGACACCATATATTTT. It yields the protein CSAETGDTIYF. The rearrangement uses TRBV20-1 and TRBJ1-3; D gene uncertain. V was pared by 5 bases and J by 8 bases, with 10 bases between. Germline loops: CDR1 DFQATT, CDR2 SNEGSKA (reference sequence). The CDR3 is 11 amino acids.

The chain joins TRBV28 to TRBJ1-5; D not resolved. Germline lookup yields CDR1 MDHEN and CDR2 SYDVKM. The CDR3 sequence is 14 residues long. Trimming took off 11 bases at V and 3 bases at J, with 17 bases between the two ends. The CDR3 region has the DNA TGTGCCGCCTGGGCCACGCATAACAATCAGCCCCAGCATTTT. Translating gives CAAWATHNNQPQHF.

The rearrangement uses TRBV7-8 and TRBJ2-1; 8 bases fit TRBD1. CDR1 SGHVS and CDR2 FQNEAQ come from the germline V gene. The length of the CDR3 is 13 residues. V dropped 6 bases and J dropped 6; count of bases not matched to a gene: 4. The CDR3 is CASRGTGFNEQFF. In DNA form, the CDR3 reads TGTGCCAGCAGGGGGACAGGCTTCAATGAGCAGTTCTTC.

The chain carries TRBV10-3 and TRBJ2-1; TRBD2 matches 7 bases. There are 15 residues in the CDR3. Trimming removed 11 bases from V and 1 base from J; junction bases left unmatched: 11. Germline CDR1 reads ENHRY; CDR2 reads SYGVKD. As DNA, the CDR3 is TGTGCCGCCGTAGGGGAGGGAGGTTCCTACAATGAGCAGTTCTTC. Residues: CAAVGEGGSYNEQFF.

The genes are TRBV29-1 and TRBJ2-5, with D possibly being TRBD1 (5 bases). This CDR3 has 14 amino acids. CDR1 and CDR2 from the germline V gene are SQVTM and ANQGSEA. Trimming took off 8 bases at V and 5 bases at J, with 21 bases between the two ends. Written as DNA, the CDR3 is TGCAGCTGGTCCAGGCAGGGATCGGCCGAGACCCAGTACTTC. It encodes CSWSRQGSAETQYF. Full variable domain (remainder filled in from reference TRBV29-1 and TRBJ2-5): SAVISQKPSRDICQRGTSLTIQCQVDSQVTMMFWYRQQPGQSLTLIATANQGSEATYESGFVIDKFPISRPNLTFSTLTVSNMSPEDSSIYLCSWSRQGSAETQYFGPGTRLLVL.

The J gene is TRBJ1-1, the V gene TRBV27, with D perhaps matching TRBD1 (5 bases). This CDR3 is 13 amino acids long. V shed 10 bases and J shed 4 bases, with 16 bases lying between them. The germline V gene has CDR1 MNHEY and CDR2 SMNVEV (reference sequence). The CDR3 DNA is TGTGCCACCAATGAGGGGCCGGGCACTGAAGCTTTCTTT. Translated: CATNEGPGTEAFF.

This clone has just a few counts. The chain uses TRBV4-2 and TRBJ1-2; D may be TRBD1 (5 bases). The length of the CDR3 is 16 residues. Trimming pared 0 bases from V and 7 bases from J, leaving 18 bases between. Germline V gives CDR1 LGHNA, CDR2 YNFKEQ. As DNA, the CDR3 is TGTGCCAGCAGCCAAGAGACGACAGTTTTTAACGCTGGCTACACCTTC. Translated, it gives CASSQETTVFNAGYTF.

The chain employs TRBV20-1 and TRBJ1-1; no clear D. CDR1 is DFQATT, CDR2 SNEGSKA, per germline (reference sequence). The CDR3 runs 10 residues. V gave up 6 bases and J gave up 10 bases, with 12 bases separating them. This CDR3 is CSASTLVAFF. For the CDR3, the DNA is TGCAGTGCATCGACGTTGGTAGCTTTCTTT.

The J gene is TRBJ1-1, the V gene TRBV9; weak D call: TRBD1 (6 bases). V was pared by 0 bases and J by 7 bases, with 16 bases between. Germline assignment: CDR1 SGDLS and CDR2 YYNGEE. The CDR3 runs to 15 residues. The CDR3 loop reads CASSVEGRGGNEAFF. The CDR3 region has the DNA TGTGCCAGCAGCGTAGAGGGAAGGGGGGGGAATGAAGCTTTCTTT.

The V gene is TRBV5-4, the J gene TRBJ2-3, with a tentative D call TRBD2 (6 bases). The V end lost 0 bases, the J end lost 0 bases, and 8 bases lay between the germline ends. The V gene's germline CDR1 is SGHNT and CDR2 YYREEE (reference sequence). The CDR3 is 15 residues long. The CDR3: CASSLGGVSTDTQYF. The CDR3 DNA is TGTGCCAGCAGCTTGGGCGGGGTCAGCACAGATACGCAGTATTTT. The whole variable domain, filled in from reference TRBV5-4 and TRBJ2-3, reads ETGVTQSPTHLIKTRGQQVTLRCSSQSGHNTVSWYQQALGQGPQFIFQYYREEENGRGNFPPRFSGLQFPNYSSELNVNALELDDSALYLCASSLGGVSTDTQYFGPGTRLTVL.

The CDR3 DNA follows: TGCAGCGTTTCCGGGGACAGGGACTACGAGCAGTACTTC. Its translation is CSVSGDRDYEQYF. The V and J genes are TRBV29-1 and TRBJ2-7; 9 nucleotides agree with TRBD1. Germline V CDR1 and CDR2: SQVTM, ANQGSEA. The CDR3 is 13 amino acids. V lost 5 bases and J lost 3; bases outside the gene matches: 5.

V usage is TRBV29-1 and J usage is TRBJ1-5; 11 bases are shared with TRBD1. The CDR3 loop spans 15 amino acids. Germline CDR1 is SQVTM and CDR2 is ANQGSEA. V shed 4 bases, J shed 4 bases, and the junction held 6 bases outside the gene matches. The CDR3 DNA sequence: TGCAGCGTTGGGACAGGGGGCGCGGGAAATCAGCCCCAGCATTTT. It codes for CSVGTGGAGNQPQHF.

The chain uses TRBV11-3 and TRBJ2-7; D is undetermined. V was cut by 5 bases and J by 0 bases, with 5 bases left in between. The CDR3 totals 12 residues. Looked up from germline, CDR1 is SGHNT and CDR2 is YENEEA. CDR3 nucleotides: TGTGCCAGCAGCCCACTCTCCTACGAGCAGTACTTC. This encodes CASSPLSYEQYF.

Only one count was recorded for this clone. The chain uses TRBV5-1 and TRBJ2-2; no reliable D call. This CDR3 region has 15 residues. V lost 0 bases to trimming and J lost 0 bases, with 6 bases between them. Germline loops: CDR1 SGHRS, CDR2 YFSETQ. This CDR3 is CASSLDWANTGELFF. CDR3 nucleotide sequence: TGCGCCAGCAGCTTGGATTGGGCGAACACCGGGGAGCTGTTTTTT.